This T cell receptor beta chain was observed in a study of blood T cell repertoires in COVID-19. Profiled with immunoSEQ multiplex PCR; TCRdb holds only in-frame clones, not every one. This table has tens of thousands of clones, approximately 84% appearing once. Germline CDR1 reads SGHVS; CDR2 reads FQNEAQ. The CDR3 consists of 15 residues. Trimming removed 3 bases from V and 4 bases from J; junction bases left unmatched: 7. The specimen was peripheral blood. The genes are TRBV7-8 and TRBJ2-7; 9 bases map to TRBD1. The TCR comes from a man between 45 and 60 years old with active or convalescent COVID-19. The CDR3 loop reads CASSFTGTGRYEQYF. The CDR3, as DNA: TGTGCCAGCAGCTTCACCGGGACAGGGAGATACGAGCAGTACTTC. Combining the CDR3 with reference TRBV7-8 and TRBJ2-7 gives the whole variable domain GAGVSQSPRYKVAKRGQDVALRCDPISGHVSLFWYQQALGQGPEFLTYFQNEAQLDKSGLPSDRFFAERPEGSVSTLKIQRTQQEDSAVYLCASSFTGTGRYEQYFGPGTRLTVT.